One and the same sample provided the 27 T cell receptor beta chains below, sequenced in a study of siplizumab effects on memory and regulatory T cells. The repertoire was sequenced with immunoSEQ multiplex PCR; TCRdb's copy has only in-frame clones and lacks some. The sample holds around 100,000 clones; roughly 92% are singletons and the top ten take about 0.62%. Sequences were obtained from Tregs sorted from blood. These receptor sequences come from a human donor in good health.

The chain joins TRBV6-1 to TRBJ2-7, with 10 bases that match TRBD2. This CDR3 spans 14 amino acids. The V segment lost 4 bases and the J segment 1 base; nucleotides outside the gene matches: 1. Germline V gives CDR1 MNHNS, CDR2 SASEGT. As DNA, the CDR3 is TGTGCCAGCAGTGCTAGCGGGGGTTCCTACGAGCAGTACTTC. It encodes CASSASGGSYEQYF.

Turning to this clone: Germline is not matched at one junction end, which may reflect a read error. The V gene is TRBV7-8, the J gene TRBJ1-5; no reliable D call. This CDR3 has 14 residues. CDR1 SGHVS and CDR2 FQNEAQ come from the germline V gene. Here the CDR3 DNA reads TGTGTCAGCAGCTCTATCCTGGACGGCCTGGCCCAGCATTTT. This sequence encodes CVSSSILDGLAQHF.

The V and J genes are TRBV28 and TRBJ2-1; D possibly corresponds to TRBD1 (6 bases). Germline lookup yields CDR1 MDHEN and CDR2 SYDVKM. The CDR3 is 13 amino acids. V lost 1 base, J lost 8 bases, and 9 bases lay in between. The CDR3 spells CASSLYRAHEQFF. CDR3 bases: TGTGCCAGCAGTTTATACAGGGCCCATGAGCAGTTCTTC.

V is TRBV19 and J is TRBJ1-2; 10 positions agree with TRBD1. Germline CDR1 and CDR2: LNHDA and SQIVND (reference sequence). This CDR3 is 15 amino acids long. The ends lost 2 bases at V and 6 bases at J; junction bases unmatched: 6. The CDR3 DNA reads as TGTGCCAGTAGTATAACGGGACAGGGGTATGATGGCTACACCTTC. This sequence encodes CASSITGQGYDGYTF.

This clone was seen just once. The chain links TRBV28 to TRBJ2-3, with unresolved D. Trimming left V 6 bases short and J 7 bases short, with 8 bases between. Germline values: CDR1 MDHEN, CDR2 SYDVKM. This CDR3 is 11 amino acids long. CDR3 amino acids: CASRRLYTQYF. In DNA, the CDR3 is TGTGCCAGCAGGCGGCTGTATACGCAGTATTTT.

V is TRBV2 and J is TRBJ2-1; 13 bases fit TRBD2. V shed 4 bases, J shed 7 bases, and the junction held 4 bases outside the gene matches. This CDR3 contains 15 residues. CDR1 and CDR2 (germline): SNHLY, FYNNEI. The CDR3 region has the DNA TGTGCCAGCAGTGCACTAGCGGGAGGGCCGAATGAGCAGTTCTTC. Translating gives CASSALAGGPNEQFF.

The chain couples TRBV5-1 to TRBJ2-1, with 10 bases lining up with TRBD1. Looked up from germline, CDR1 is SGHRS and CDR2 is YFSETQ. The CDR3 length is 17 residues. Losses at the gene ends were 2 bases for V and 8 bases for J; bases not matched to a gene: 13. In DNA, the CDR3 is TGCGCCAGCAGCTTCATAGCCGGGACAGGGGAATTCGATGAGCAGTTCTTC. Residues: CASSFIAGTGEFDEQFF.

The chain joins TRBV28 to TRBJ1-6; 10 bases agree with TRBD1. Trimming removed 5 bases from V and 6 bases from J; junction bases left unmatched: 7. This CDR3 has 16 residues. Germline V gene lookup returns CDR1 MDHEN and CDR2 SYDVKM. The CDR3 protein is CASSPGQGYSNSPLHF. CDR3 DNA: TGTGCCAGCAGTCCGGGACAGGGGTATTCTAATTCACCCCTCCACTTT.

The gene calls are TRBV14 and TRBJ1-3; no definite D call. Trimming took 3 bases from V and 1 from J, leaving 13 bases between them. Germline CDR1 and CDR2: SGHDN and FVKESK. The CDR3 spans 16 residues. The CDR3 DNA follows: TGTGCCAGCAGCCATCGGGGTCTCACATCTGGAAACACCATATATTTT. It yields the protein CASSHRGLTSGNTIYF.

V gene TRBV7-9 combines with J gene TRBJ2-1; no definite D call. V gave up 1 base and J gave up 7 bases, with 2 bases separating them. Germline CDR1 reads SEHNR; CDR2 reads FQNEAQ (reference sequence). The CDR3 loop spans 11 amino acids. The CDR3 region has the DNA TGTGCCAGCAGCTTAGATAATGAGCAGTTCTTC. This codes for CASSLDNEQFF.

The chain is built from TRBV4-3 and TRBJ1-1, with D tentatively TRBD1 (6 bases). With 4 bases removed from V and 4 bases from J, the gap between germline ends came to 10 bases. The germline V gene has CDR1 LGHNA and CDR2 YSLEER. The CDR3 sequence is 13 residues long. The CDR3 coding sequence is TGCGCCAGCAGCCTAGTAGGGGGCACTGAAGCTTTCTTT. Translating it yields CASSLVGGTEAFF.

J is TRBJ2-5 and V is TRBV9, with a weak D call TRBD2 (7 bases). The CDR3 length is 17 residues. Germline V lookup: CDR1 SGDLS, CDR2 YYNGEE. Deletions cut 0 bases from V and 6 bases from J, with 21 bases between. As DNA, the CDR3 is TGTGCCAGCAGCGTAGGGATATGGGAGGGGGGCGTGCAGACCCAGTACTTC. It yields the protein CASSVGIWEGGVQTQYF.

The chain combines TRBV18 with TRBJ2-7, with D possibly matching TRBD1 (6 bases). CDR3 length: 13 amino acids. CDR1 is KGHSH, CDR2 LQKENI, per germline. V was shortened by 2 bases and J by 6 bases, with 11 bases between the two germline ends. The CDR3 loop reads CASSPIGQPEQYF. In DNA form, the CDR3 reads TGTGCCAGCTCACCAATTGGACAGCCCGAGCAGTACTTC.

V is TRBV4-3 and J is TRBJ1-1; D remains ambiguous. Germline assignment: CDR1 LGHNA and CDR2 YSLEER. The CDR3 has 15 residues. The germline V and J ends were trimmed by 3 bases and 4 bases, with 15 bases remaining between them. The DNA of the CDR3 is TGCGCCAGCAGCCACCTCGGGCGAGGAGGCACTGAAGCTTTCTTT. It encodes CASSHLGRGGTEAFF.

The chain links TRBV5-1 to TRBJ1-1; perhaps TRBD1 as D (5 bases). Trimming shortened V by 3 bases and J by 6 bases, and 15 bases separated the two germline ends. Looked up from germline, CDR1 is SGHRS and CDR2 is YFSETQ. The CDR3 length is 14 residues. The CDR3 loop reads CASSWDFPRAEAFF. The CDR3 DNA follows: TGCGCCAGCAGCTGGGACTTTCCTAGGGCTGAAGCTTTCTTT.

V is TRBV10-1 and J is TRBJ1-1, with 8 bases that match TRBD1. This CDR3 has 15 residues. Germline values: CDR1 WNHNN, CDR2 SYGVQD (reference sequence). V shed 4 bases, J shed 1 base, and the junction held 5 bases outside the gene matches. This CDR3 is CASSGQGLGNTEAFF. The CDR3 DNA reads TGCGCCAGCAGTGGACAGGGGCTTGGGAACACTGAAGCTTTCTTT.

The V call is TRBV6-5, the J call TRBJ1-1, with a possible D match to TRBD1 (5 bases). V gave up 2 bases and J gave up 0 bases, with 13 bases separating them. Germline V CDR1 and CDR2: MNHEY, SVGAGI. The CDR3 has 16 residues. The CDR3 loop is CASSYNGRAMNTEAFF. The CDR3 nucleotides read TGTGCCAGCAGTTACAATGGCAGGGCTATGAACACTGAAGCTTTCTTT.

The chain is built from TRBV6-5 and TRBJ1-6; D call uncertain. The germline CDR1 and CDR2 sequences are MNHEY and SVGAGI. Trimming removed 6 bases from V and 10 bases from J, with 16 bases in between. The CDR3 contains 14 residues. The CDR3 nucleotides read TGTGCCAGCAGAGAGGTCCGAACCAACTCACCCCTCCACTTT. Amino acids: CASREVRTNSPLHF.

This chain joins TRBV5-4 and TRBJ2-7; possible D gene TRBD1, 6 bases. With 2 bases removed from V and 6 bases from J, the gap between germline ends came to 12 bases. CDR3 length: 13 residues. Germline V lookup: CDR1 SGHNT, CDR2 YYREEE (reference sequence). The CDR3 bases are TGTGCCAGCAGCTTCCCAGGGGTGGCCGAGCAGTACTTC. This sequence encodes CASSFPGVAEQYF.

The rearrangement joins TRBV9 to TRBJ1-4, with unresolved D. This CDR3 contains 15 residues. The germline V gene has CDR1 SGDLS and CDR2 YYNGEE. Trimming cost V 0 bases and J 4 bases, with 10 bases left between them. The CDR3 nucleotides are TGTGCCAGCAGCGTAGTCGGTGACGGTAATGAAAAACTGTTTTTT. Translation: CASSVVGDGNEKLFF.

V gene TRBV19 combines with J gene TRBJ2-5; D could derive from TRBD1 or TRBD2 (5 bases each). In germline, CDR1 is LNHDA, CDR2 SQIVND (reference sequence). V was trimmed by 3 bases and J by 5 bases, leaving 13 bases between them. The CDR3 length is 14 residues. In DNA, the CDR3 is TGTGCCAGTAGTATCCCGGGGCTGTCGGAGACCCAGTACTTC. The encoded protein is CASSIPGLSETQYF.

The chain uses TRBV5-1 and TRBJ1-4; no definite D call. V lost 5 bases to trimming and J lost 0 bases, with 5 bases between them. CDR3 length equals 13 residues. CDR1 is SGHRS, CDR2 YFSETQ, per germline. CDR3 sequence reads: CASRVTTNEKLFF. Written as DNA, the CDR3 is TGCGCCAGCAGAGTAACAACTAATGAAAAACTGTTTTTT.

The J gene is TRBJ2-7, the V gene TRBV5-4, with D maybe TRBD2 (5 bases). The CDR3 is 15 residues long. Trimming removed 1 base from V and 2 bases from J, with 13 bases in between. Per germline, CDR1 SGHNT and CDR2 YYREEE (reference sequence). The CDR3 here is CASSLNRGPAYEQYF. In nucleotides, the CDR3 is TGTGCCAGCAGCTTGAATCGGGGTCCAGCCTACGAGCAGTACTTC.

The V call is TRBV30, the J call TRBJ1-6; D call uncertain. Germline assignment: CDR1 GTSNPN and CDR2 SVGIG (reference sequence). V lost 7 bases and J 4 bases, leaving 14 bases between the germline ends. The CDR3 is 14 residues long. The CDR3 reads CAFKPFGYNSPLHF. CDR3 in DNA: TGTGCCTTTAAACCTTTTGGGTATAATTCACCCCTCCACTTT.

The chain combines TRBV30 with TRBJ2-1, with D perhaps given as TRBD1 or TRBD2 (5 bases each). Between the trimmed V and J ends, which lost 4 bases and 0 bases, there was a span of 13 bases. The CDR3 loop spans 15 amino acids. Germline V gives CDR1 GTSNPN, CDR2 SVGIG (reference sequence). As DNA, the CDR3 is TGTGCCTGGACCCGGGGCTCAAGCTCCTACAATGAGCAGTTCTTC. It specifies CAWTRGSSSYNEQFF.

The gene calls are TRBV11-3 and TRBJ2-5, with TRBD2 matching 9 bases. Trimming removed 5 bases from V and 0 bases from J; junction bases left unmatched: 16. Germline lookup yields CDR1 SGHNT and CDR2 YENEEA. The CDR3 runs to 19 residues. CDR3 bases: TGTGCCAGCAGCCTAGGGCCCAGACTAGCGGAGGTATACCAAGAGACCCAGTACTTC. Amino acid sequence: CASSLGPRLAEVYQETQYF.

The chain has TRBV15 and TRBJ2-1; D unresolved. Germline V gene lookup returns CDR1 LNHNV and CDR2 YYDKDF (reference sequence). The V gene lost 0 bases and the J gene lost 6 bases, with 6 bases spanning the gap. The CDR3 spans 13 residues. CDR3 sequence: CATSRDHSNEQFF. CDR3 sequence (DNA): TGTGCCACCAGCAGAGATCATTCCAATGAGCAGTTCTTC.